The 11 T cell receptor beta chains below all came from one sample that was sequenced in a study of cytomegalovirus exposure and HLA in healthy donors. In the PCR, 60 Vbeta and 13 Jbeta primers were used. Clones were sequenced by immunoSEQ multiplex PCR, and TCRdb holds only the in-frame ones, with some missing. The table has about 86,000 clones, about 76% seen once. The specimen sequenced was PBMCs. The receptors here all came from a middle-aged woman in good health and CMV-seropositive.

This chain uses TRBV7-9 with TRBJ1-2; TRBD1 is a possible D gene (5 bases). The CDR3 has 14 residues. The germline CDR1 and CDR2 sequences are SEHNR and FQNEAQ (reference sequence). V was clipped by 5 bases and J by 2 bases, with 12 bases between them. The CDR3 DNA reads as TGTGCCAGCAGCCAAACGGGACTGAACTATGGCTACACCTTC. This translates into CASSQTGLNYGYTF. Together with reference TRBV7-9 and TRBJ1-2, the CDR3 gives the full variable domain: DTGVSQNPRHKITKRGQNVTFRCDPISEHNRLYWYRQTLGQGPEFLTYFQNEAQLEKSRLLSDRFSAERPKGSFSTLEIQRTEQGDSAMYLCASSQTGLNYGYTFGSGTRLTVV.

This rearrangement joins TRBV5-6 to TRBJ1-2; no clear D gene. Trimming cost V 5 bases and J 7 bases, with 9 bases left between them. The CDR3 extends over 11 amino acids. Per germline, CDR1 SGHDT and CDR2 YYEEEE. In nucleotides, the CDR3 is TGTGCCAGCAGAAGAGTAGCTGGCTACACCTTC. It codes for CASRRVAGYTF.

The V gene is TRBV27, the J gene TRBJ1-2, with 7 bases aligning to TRBD1. The CDR3 is 13 amino acids. J lost 4 bases, V lost 3 bases, and 2 bases had no gene match. Germline V gene sequence: CDR1 MNHEY, CDR2 SMNVEV (reference sequence). The CDR3 nucleotides are TGTGCCAGCAGTTTCGACAGGGCCTATGGCTACACCTTC. Its translation: CASSFDRAYGYTF.

The genes are TRBV9 and TRBJ2-1; 8 bases are shared with TRBD1. Germline V lookup: CDR1 SGDLS, CDR2 YYNGEE. CDR3 length equals 14 residues. V gave up 7 bases and J gave up 6 bases; unmatched junction bases: 9. The CDR3 here is CASARTGMGNEQFF. CDR3 in DNA: TGTGCCAGCGCCAGGACAGGGATGGGCAATGAGCAGTTCTTC.

CDR3 protein: CASSQGDLAGGNTGELFF. Here the CDR3 DNA reads TGTGCCAGCAGCCAGGGGGACCTAGCGGGGGGGAACACCGGGGAGCTGTTTTTT. The V call is TRBV4-2, the J call TRBJ2-2; TRBD2 agrees at 11 bases. This CDR3 spans 18 amino acids. From germline, CDR1 is LGHNA and CDR2 YNFKEQ. The V and J ends lost 3 bases and 1 base, in that order; junction bases with no gene match: 7.

The chain has TRBV6-6 and TRBJ1-5; weak D call: TRBD1 (5 bases). This CDR3 contains 15 residues. V dropped 7 bases and J dropped 0 bases, with 13 bases sitting between them. Germline assignment: CDR1 MNHNY and CDR2 SVGAGI (reference sequence). The CDR3 region is CASTPEGASNQPQHF. CDR3 nucleotides: TGTGCCAGCACCCCCGAAGGGGCTAGCAATCAGCCCCAGCATTTT.

The count of this clone is one. The chain is built from TRBV5-1 and TRBJ1-4; 9 bases align to TRBD1. Germline values: CDR1 SGHRS, CDR2 YFSETQ. Unmatched junction bases numbered 2, after V lost 3 bases and J lost 2 bases. The CDR3 consists of 15 residues. CDR3 in amino acids: CASSSGTGTNEKLFF. The CDR3 DNA reads as TGCGCCAGCAGCTCCGGGACAGGGACTAATGAAAAACTGTTTTTT.

The chain has TRBV12-5 and TRBJ1-5, with 8 bases fitting TRBD1. Germline-derived CDR1 and CDR2 are LGHNT and FRNRAP. Germline trimming cut 5 bases from V and 1 base from J; bases unmatched to any gene: 7. There are 16 residues in the CDR3. This chain's CDR3 is CASGGQGTASNQPQHF. The CDR3 bases are TGTGCTAGTGGTGGACAGGGAACGGCGAGCAATCAGCCCCAGCATTTT.

The chain links TRBV6-5 to TRBJ1-4; 7 positions match TRBD1. The CDR3 covers 13 residues. The germline gives CDR1 MNHEY, CDR2 SVGAGI. J was trimmed by 12 bases and V by 6 bases; bases with no gene match: 10. CDR3 in amino acids: CASSPGQPTQLFF. For the CDR3, the DNA is TGTGCCAGCAGCCCGGGACAGCCTACCCAACTGTTTTTT.

The V gene is TRBV7-9, the J gene TRBJ2-5; 7 nucleotides align to TRBD1. CDR1 and CDR2 from the germline V gene are SEHNR and FQNEAQ (reference sequence). The CDR3 extends over 16 amino acids. V was clipped by 2 bases and J by 1 base; unmatched bases: 7. The CDR3 DNA reads as TGTGCCAGCAGCTTAAGAGGGGGCCTTTCCCAAGAGACCCAGTACTTC. It encodes CASSLRGGLSQETQYF.

The V and J genes are TRBV28 and TRBJ1-5, with D unresolved. From germline, CDR1 is MDHEN and CDR2 SYDVKM. This CDR3 is built from 12 residues. The V gene lost 8 bases and the J gene lost 4 bases, with 9 bases spanning the gap. The CDR3 region has the DNA TGTGCCAGCGTCGGAGGGAATCAGCCCCAGCATTTT. This sequence encodes CASVGGNQPQHF.